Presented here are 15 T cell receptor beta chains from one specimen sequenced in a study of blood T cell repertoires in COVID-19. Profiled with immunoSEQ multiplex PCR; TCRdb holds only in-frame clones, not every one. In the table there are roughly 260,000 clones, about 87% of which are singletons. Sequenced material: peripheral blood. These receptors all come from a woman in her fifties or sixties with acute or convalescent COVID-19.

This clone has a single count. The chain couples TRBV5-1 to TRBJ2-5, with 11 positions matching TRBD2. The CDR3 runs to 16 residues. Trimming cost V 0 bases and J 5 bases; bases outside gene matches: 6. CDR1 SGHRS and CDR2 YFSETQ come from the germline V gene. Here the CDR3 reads CASSLALAGAGETQYF. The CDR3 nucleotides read TGCGCCAGCAGCTTGGCACTAGCGGGAGCTGGGGAGACCCAGTACTTC.

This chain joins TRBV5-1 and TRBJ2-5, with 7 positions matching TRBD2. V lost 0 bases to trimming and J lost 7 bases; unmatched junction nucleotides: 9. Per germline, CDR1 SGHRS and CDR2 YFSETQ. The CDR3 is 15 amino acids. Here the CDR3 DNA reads TGCGCCAGCAGCTTGGCGCCGGCGGGAGCTGGGACCCAGTACTTC. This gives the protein CASSLAPAGAGTQYF.

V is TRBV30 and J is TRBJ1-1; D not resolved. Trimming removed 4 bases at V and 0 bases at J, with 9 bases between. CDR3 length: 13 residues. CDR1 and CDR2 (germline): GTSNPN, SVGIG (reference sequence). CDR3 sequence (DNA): TGTGCCTGGACAGGTAAATTGAACACTGAAGCTTTCTTT. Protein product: CAWTGKLNTEAFF.

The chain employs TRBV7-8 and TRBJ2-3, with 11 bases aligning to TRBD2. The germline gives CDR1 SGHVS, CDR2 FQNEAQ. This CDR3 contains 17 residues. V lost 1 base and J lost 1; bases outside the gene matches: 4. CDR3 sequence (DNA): TGTGCCAGCAGCTTAGGTATACTAGCGGGAGGCACAGATACGCAGTATTTT. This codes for CASSLGILAGGTDTQYF.

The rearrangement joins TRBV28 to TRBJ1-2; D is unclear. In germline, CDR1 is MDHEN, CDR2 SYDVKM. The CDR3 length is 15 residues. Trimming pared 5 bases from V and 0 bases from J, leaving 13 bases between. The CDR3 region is CASSGEIATNYGYTF. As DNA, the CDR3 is TGTGCCAGCAGTGGGGAGATCGCTACTAACTATGGCTACACCTTC.

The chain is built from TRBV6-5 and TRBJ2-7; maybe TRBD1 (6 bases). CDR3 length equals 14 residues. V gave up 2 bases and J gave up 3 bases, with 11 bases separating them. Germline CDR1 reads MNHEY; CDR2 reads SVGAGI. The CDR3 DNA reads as TGTGCCAGCAGTTACAACAGGGAGATCTACGAGCAGTACTTC. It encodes CASSYNREIYEQYF.

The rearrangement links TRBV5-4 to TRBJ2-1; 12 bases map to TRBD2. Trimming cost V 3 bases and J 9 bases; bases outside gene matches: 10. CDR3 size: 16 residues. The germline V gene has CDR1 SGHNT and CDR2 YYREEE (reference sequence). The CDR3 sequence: CASSSGLAGQGSEQFF. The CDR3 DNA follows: TGTGCCAGCAGCTCGGGACTAGCGGGCCAGGGGTCTGAGCAGTTCTTC.

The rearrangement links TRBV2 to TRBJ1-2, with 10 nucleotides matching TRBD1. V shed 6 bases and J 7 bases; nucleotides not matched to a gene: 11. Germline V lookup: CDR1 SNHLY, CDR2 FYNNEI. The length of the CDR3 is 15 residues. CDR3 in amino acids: CASSLDPGQGSGYTF. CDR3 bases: TGTGCCAGCAGCTTAGACCCGGGACAGGGGAGTGGCTACACCTTC.

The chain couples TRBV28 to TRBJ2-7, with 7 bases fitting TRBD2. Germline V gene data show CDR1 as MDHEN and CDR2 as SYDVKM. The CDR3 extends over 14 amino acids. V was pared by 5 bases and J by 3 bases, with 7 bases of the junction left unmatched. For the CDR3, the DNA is TGTGCCAGCAGTGCTCCGGGACTATACTACGAGCAGTACTTC. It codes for CASSAPGLYYEQYF.

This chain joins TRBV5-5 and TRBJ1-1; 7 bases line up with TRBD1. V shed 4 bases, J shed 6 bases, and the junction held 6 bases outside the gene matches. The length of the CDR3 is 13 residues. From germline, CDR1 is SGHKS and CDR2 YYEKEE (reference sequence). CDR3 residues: CASSKTGEAEAFF. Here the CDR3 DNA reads TGTGCCAGCAGCAAAACAGGGGAGGCTGAAGCTTTCTTT.

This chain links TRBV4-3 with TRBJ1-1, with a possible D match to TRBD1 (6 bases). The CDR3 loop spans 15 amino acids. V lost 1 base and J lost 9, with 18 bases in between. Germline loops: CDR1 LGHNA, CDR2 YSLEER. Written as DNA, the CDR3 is TGCGCCAGCAGCCAAGCAAGGGGGATCTCTTTTAAAGCTTTCTTT. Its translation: CASSQARGISFKAFF.

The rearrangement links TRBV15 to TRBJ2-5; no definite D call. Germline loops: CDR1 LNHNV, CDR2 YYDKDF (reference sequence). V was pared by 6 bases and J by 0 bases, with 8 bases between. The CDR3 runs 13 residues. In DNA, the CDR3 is TGTGCCACCAGTCCAGACTACCAAGAGACCCAGTACTTC. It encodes CATSPDYQETQYF.

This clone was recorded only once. The CDR3, as DNA: TGTGCCAGCAGCTTGATGGACAGGGGAAATTCACCCCTCCACTTT. Its protein is CASSLMDRGNSPLHF. V is TRBV7-8 and J is TRBJ1-6; 9 positions agree with TRBD1. The V and J ends lost 3 bases and 7 bases, in that order; junction bases with no gene match: 4. This CDR3 comprises 15 residues. CDR1 and CDR2 (germline): SGHVS, FQNEAQ.

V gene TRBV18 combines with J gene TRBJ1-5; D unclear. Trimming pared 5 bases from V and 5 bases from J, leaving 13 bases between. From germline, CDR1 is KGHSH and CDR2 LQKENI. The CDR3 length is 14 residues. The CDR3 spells CASSISTGDQPQHF. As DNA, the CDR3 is TGTGCCAGCTCAATAAGTACGGGTGATCAGCCCCAGCATTTT.

The CDR3 DNA sequence: TGTGCCAGCAGCGACAGGGGAGGCACTGAAGCTTTCTTT. It translates to CASSDRGGTEAFF. The chain joins TRBV7-9 to TRBJ1-1; 8 nucleotides agree with TRBD1. The germline gives CDR1 SEHNR, CDR2 FQNEAQ (reference sequence). V lost 5 bases to trimming and J lost 4 bases; unmatched junction nucleotides: 3. CDR3 length: 13 residues.